The next 21 T cell receptor beta chains were all read from a single sample in a study of blood T cells in healthy people across ages. For the second PCR, which ran for about 7 to 11 cycles, a sample-barcoded 5' primer and a J-beta primer mix were used. TCRdb re-called the 5' RACE reads through MiXCR, storing one row per CDR3 protein. In the table there are 650,000 to 900,000 distinct CDR3 sequences, 62% of which are singletons. Sequences were obtained from blood. The receptors here all came from a man aged 30 to 39 in good health.

This chain uses TRBV3-1 with TRBJ2-3; unclear D gene. Germline CDR1 LGHDT, CDR2 YNNKEL (reference sequence). CDR3 length: 14 amino acids. V was pared by 1 base and J by 3 bases, with 8 bases between. CDR3 in amino acids: CASSQAWKTDTQYF. The CDR3 coding sequence is TGTGCCAGCAGCCAAGCCTGGAAAACAGATACGCAGTATTTT.

The genes are TRBV3-1 and TRBJ1-2; no reliable D call. V dropped 0 bases and J dropped 2 bases, with 7 bases sitting between them. CDR1 and CDR2 from the germline V gene are LGHDT and YNNKEL (reference sequence). The CDR3 spans 14 residues. CDR3 loop: CASSQDARNYGYTF. CDR3 sequence (DNA): TGTGCCAGCAGCCAAGATGCAAGGAACTATGGCTACACCTTC.

The chain uses TRBV29-1 and TRBJ2-5; the D call may be TRBD1 or TRBD2 (5 bases each). Trimming pared 5 bases from V and 10 bases from J, leaving 14 bases between. The CDR3 loop spans 11 amino acids. Germline values: CDR1 SQVTM, CDR2 ANQGSEA. CDR3 region: CSVRDVGDQYF. The DNA of the CDR3 is TGCAGCGTTCGGGACGTAGGGGACCAGTACTTC.

V gene TRBV4-2 combines with J gene TRBJ2-1, with D perhaps matching TRBD1 (6 bases). There are 14 residues in the CDR3. V lost 1 base to trimming and J lost 6 bases, with 10 bases between them. Germline V lookup: CDR1 LGHNA, CDR2 YNFKEQ. The CDR3 nucleotides are TGTGCCAGCAGCCAAGCTGGACAGCCCAATGAGCAGTTCTTC. The encoded protein is CASSQAGQPNEQFF.

The rearrangement links TRBV5-1 to TRBJ1-2; a possible D gene is TRBD1 (5 bases). V lost 2 bases to trimming and J lost 3 bases, with 17 bases between them. Germline V gives CDR1 SGHRS, CDR2 YFSETQ. The CDR3 covers 16 residues. CDR3 nucleotide sequence: TGCGCCAGCAGCTTAAGCGGGGGAAGGGAAGACTATGGCTACACCTTC. Its translation: CASSLSGGREDYGYTF.

This clonotype is a singleton in its sample. This chain joins TRBV27 and TRBJ2-4; 10 positions agree with TRBD1. The CDR3 is 15 amino acids. V was pared by 1 base and J by 13 bases, with 10 bases of the junction left unmatched. Per germline, CDR1 MNHEY and CDR2 SMNVEV (reference sequence). CDR3 sequence reads: CASSLWGQGTGEQYF. The CDR3 DNA follows: TGTGCCAGCAGTTTATGGGGACAGGGGACGGGGGAGCAGTACTTC.

Concerning this clonotype: Relative to the germline gene, one junction end is altered; a read error may explain this. The chain couples TRBV9 to TRBJ2-7; D gene uncertain. The CDR3 length is 13 residues. Per germline, CDR1 SGDLS and CDR2 YYNGEE. CDR3 sequence reads: CAGSAGEGYEQYF. The CDR3 bases are TGTGCCGGCAGCGCAGGTGAAGGTTACGAGCAGTACTTC.

The chain has TRBV11-2 and TRBJ2-1; TRBD2 might be the D (7 bases). This CDR3 has 17 residues. The germline V gene has CDR1 SGHAT and CDR2 FQNNGV. The V and J ends lost 2 bases and 9 bases respectively, with 23 bases between them. CDR3 DNA: TGTGCCAGCAGCTTACTTCCCCCCACGGGGGGCCGGGGTGAGCAGTTCTTC. Translated, it gives CASSLLPPTGGRGEQFF.

This clonotype has only one observation. The chain links TRBV20-1 to TRBJ2-1, with 8 positions matching TRBD2. CDR1 and CDR2 from the germline V gene are DFQATT and SNEGSKA (reference sequence). This CDR3 has 14 residues. V was pared by 6 bases and J by 7 bases, with 11 bases of the junction left unmatched. The CDR3 region has the DNA TGCAGTGCCCCAAGGCCGGGGGGGCGGAATGAGCAGTTCTTC. Protein sequence: CSAPRPGGRNEQFF.

This clonotype was observed once. This chain uses TRBV5-1 with TRBJ1-2; D remains unclear. The V end was cut by 3 bases, the J end by 3 bases, with 12 bases between. Germline V gene sequence: CDR1 SGHRS, CDR2 YFSETQ. The CDR3 runs to 14 residues. The CDR3 nucleotides read TGCGCCAGCAGCTCCGGACGGCTTGACTATGGCTACACCTTC. Amino acid sequence: CASSSGRLDYGYTF.

The rearrangement uses TRBV20-1 and TRBJ2-7, with D perhaps TRBD2 (5 bases). TRBJ2-5 matches the DNA end more closely, so the J call is doubtful. Germline V gene sequence: CDR1 DFQATT, CDR2 SNEGSKA (reference sequence). The length of the CDR3 is 12 residues. This chain's CDR3 is CSARVGEETQYF. CDR3 sequence (DNA): TGCAGTGCTAGAGTCGGGGAAGAGACCCAGTACTTC.

The chain employs TRBV6-6 and TRBJ2-7, with D unclear. V was shortened by 5 bases and J by 1 base, with 12 bases between the two germline ends. The CDR3 has 14 amino acids. Germline CDR1 is MNHNY and CDR2 is SVGAGI (reference sequence). CDR3: CASSLTPESYEQYF. CDR3 coding DNA: TGTGCCAGCAGTCTGACCCCCGAGTCCTACGAGCAGTACTTC.

This clonotype has only a few counts. The genes are TRBV21-1 and TRBJ1-5. TRBV21-1 is classified as a pseudogene. This CDR3 is built from 13 residues. Written as DNA, the CDR3 is TGTGCCAGCAGCATTATCAGCAATCAGCCCCAGCATTTT. This gives the protein CASSIISNQPQHF.

This sequence joins TRBV28 and TRBJ2-4; 7 nucleotides line up with TRBD2. The J call is doubtful: the DNA matches TRBJ2-7 better. The germline CDR1 and CDR2 sequences are MDHEN and SYDVKM. The CDR3 contains 15 residues. CDR3 nucleotide sequence: TGTGCCAGCAGCCGTAACAGCGGGGTGGACTACGAGCAGTACTTC. Its protein is CASSRNSGVDYEQYF.

The rearrangement joins TRBV7-9 to TRBJ2-3; no clear D gene. The CDR3 has 13 amino acids. With 8 bases removed from V and 6 bases from J, the gap between germline ends came to 15 bases. Germline-derived CDR1 and CDR2 are SEHNR and FQNEAQ (reference sequence). The CDR3 DNA reads as TGTGCCAGCGCGCATGAAGTCCCCGATACGCAGTATTTT. The encoded protein is CASAHEVPDTQYF.

This sequence joins TRBV10-3 and TRBJ2-4; D possibly corresponds to TRBD1 (6 bases). The DNA end is a closer match to TRBJ2-7, so the J assignment may be wrong. The CDR3 is 11 amino acids. Germline V gives CDR1 ENHRY, CDR2 SYGVKD. The CDR3 region has the DNA TGTGCCATCGGACAGCCCTACGAGCAGTACTTC. It yields the protein CAIGQPYEQYF.

The chain joins TRBV28 to TRBJ1-5; D unresolved. CDR3 length: 17 residues. Germline V gene lookup returns CDR1 MDHEN and CDR2 SYDVKM. V lost 5 bases and J lost 2, with 19 bases in between. The CDR3 spells CASSLPGPPRGNQPQHF. The CDR3 nucleotides are TGTGCCAGCAGTCTTCCCGGCCCACCCCGGGGCAATCAGCCCCAGCATTTT.

This clonotype has more than one count but fewer than ten. The chain recombines TRBV12-3 or TRBV12-4 with TRBJ2-3, with D perhaps TRBD2 (5 bases). Trimming removed 5 bases at V and 6 bases at J, with 15 bases between. The CDR3 spans 14 residues. The CDR3 region has the DNA TGTGCCAGCAGTCCCCGCGGGCCGGGGGATACGCAGTATTTT. It is translated as CASSPRGPGDTQYF.

This clonotype was seen a few times. The gene calls are TRBV28 and TRBJ2-7; D may be TRBD1 (5 bases). The germline gives CDR1 MDHEN, CDR2 SYDVKM. The CDR3 totals 15 residues. V dropped 3 bases and J dropped 0 bases, with 12 bases sitting between them. CDR3 coding DNA: TGTGCCAGCAGTTTGCCGCAGGGAAGCTCCTACGAGCAGTACTTC. Amino acid sequence: CASSLPQGSSYEQYF. Combining the CDR3 with reference TRBV28 and TRBJ2-7 gives the whole variable domain DVKVTQSSRYLVKRTGEKVFLECVQDMDHENMFWYRQDPGLGLRLIYFSYDVKMKEKGDIPEGYSVSREKKERFSLILESASTNQTSMYLCASSLPQGSSYEQYFGPGTRLTVT.

This clonotype was recorded many times. The J gene is TRBJ2-7, the V gene TRBV28, with D perhaps matching TRBD1 (6 bases). Germline V gene data show CDR1 as MDHEN and CDR2 as SYDVKM. Trimming cost V 4 bases and J 5 bases, with 15 bases left between them. CDR3 size: 14 residues. The CDR3 DNA reads TGTGCCAGCAGTTCCACAGGGTCGGGCCACGAGCAGTACTTC. Residues: CASSSTGSGHEQYF.

The chain links TRBV30 to TRBJ2-2; 14 nucleotides line up with TRBD2. The junction had 3 bases not matched to a gene; V was cut back by 6 bases and J by 0 bases. The CDR3 spans 16 residues. Germline V CDR1 and CDR2: GTSNPN, SVGIG (reference sequence). CDR3 sequence reads: CACSTSGGANTGELFF. The CDR3, as DNA: TGTGCCTGTTCGACTAGCGGGGGGGCGAACACCGGGGAGCTGTTTTTT.